These 32 T cell receptor beta chains originate from one sample sequenced in a study of cytotoxic CD8 clonotypes in ibrutinib-treated CLL (dated by TCRdb to the early 2020s). Library prep was done by the immunoSEQ multiplex PCR assay. The clones in this table, taken by TCRdb from immuneACCESS, are in-frame only. Not every clone is retained; where verified, under half of the shortfall comes from an unresolved V gene, and the cause of the rest is unknown. Recorded for this sample are over 25,000 clones; 70% to 80% of them occurred a single time. Of the sample, about half is held by the ten largest clones. Sequenced here: PBMCs, sampled after 36 months of ibrutinib treatment. These TCRs come from a human donor with chronic lymphocytic leukemia.

The CDR3 reads CAILEGPWDEQFF. The CDR3, as DNA: TGTGCCATTTTAGAGGGGCCCTGGGATGAGCAGTTCTTC. The chain links TRBV10-3 to TRBJ2-1; D tentatively fits TRBD1 or TRBD2 (5 bases each). V gave up 9 bases and J gave up 8 bases, with 17 bases separating them. The CDR3 length is 13 residues. In germline, CDR1 is ENHRY, CDR2 SYGVKD.

This clone appeared a single time. The V and J genes are TRBV5-1 and TRBJ1-3; 8 bases map to TRBD1. The CDR3 extends over 19 amino acids. The trim removed 3 bases at V and 0 bases at J, leaving 14 bases unmatched. From germline, CDR1 is SGHRS and CDR2 YFSETQ. As DNA, the CDR3 is TGCGCCAGCAGCTCGGGACCTTGGGACAGGTGGAGCTCTGGAAACACCATATATTTT. Its translation is CASSSGPWDRWSSGNTIYF.

J is TRBJ1-1 and V is TRBV18; weak D call: TRBD1 (5 bases). The germline V gene encodes CDR1 KGHSH and CDR2 LQKENI. CDR3 length equals 15 residues. V lost 1 base, J lost 3 bases, and 12 bases lay in between. The CDR3 nucleotides read TGTGCCAGCTCACCACAGACCGCGGGACACACTGAAGCTTTCTTT. Protein sequence: CASSPQTAGHTEAFF.

This chain connects TRBV11-2 to TRBJ2-3; no firm D call. The V end lost 0 bases, the J end lost 8 bases, and 6 bases lay between the germline ends. Germline CDR1 SGHAT, CDR2 FQNNGV. This CDR3 contains 12 residues. CDR3 residues: CASSLEGRTQYF. For the CDR3, the DNA is TGTGCCAGCAGCTTAGAGGGCCGTACGCAGTATTTT.

This chain connects TRBV5-1 to TRBJ1-6; 7 bases fit TRBD1. The V gene end was trimmed by 2 bases and the J gene end by 6 bases; junction bases not matched to a gene: 2. The length of the CDR3 is 14 residues. Germline V lookup: CDR1 SGHRS, CDR2 YFSETQ. The CDR3 loop is CASSFRDSNSPLHF. The CDR3 nucleotides read TGCGCCAGCAGCTTCAGGGACAGTAATTCACCCCTCCACTTT.

V is TRBV19 and J is TRBJ1-4; tentatively, D is TRBD1 (6 bases). This CDR3 is built from 15 residues. Germline values: CDR1 LNHDA, CDR2 SQIVND (reference sequence). The V gene lost 4 bases and the J gene lost 8 bases, with 17 bases spanning the gap. The CDR3 loop reads CASSTRTVLGEKLFF. The CDR3 DNA sequence: TGTGCCAGTAGTACCAGGACAGTCCTGGGGGAAAAACTGTTTTTT.

The CDR3 region has the DNA TGTGCCAGCATTTCAGACAGGGGATGGGGACAAGCTAACTATGGCTACACCTTC. This translates into CASISDRGWGQANYGYTF. This sequence joins TRBV5-4 and TRBJ1-2, with 8 bases identical to TRBD1. The junction had 16 bases not matched to a gene; V was cut back by 6 bases and J by 0 bases. This CDR3 region has 18 residues. Germline CDR1 reads SGHNT; CDR2 reads YYREEE (reference sequence).

This clone was detected a few times. The chain combines TRBV7-2 with TRBJ2-1, with TRBD2 identical over 10 bases. This CDR3 contains 17 residues. J was trimmed by 3 bases and V by 5 bases; bases with no gene match: 10. Germline CDR1 SGHTA, CDR2 FQGNSA. Written as DNA, the CDR3 is TGTGCCAGCAGCACCGGACTACTAGCGGGGAGCTACAATGAGCAGTTCTTC. It yields the protein CASSTGLLAGSYNEQFF.

J is TRBJ1-2 and V is TRBV18; 9 bases are shared with TRBD1. Trimming at V came to 4 bases and at J to 6 bases, leaving 12 bases not matched to a gene. This CDR3 has 16 amino acids. Germline CDR1 reads KGHSH; CDR2 reads LQKENI. DNA of the CDR3: TGTGCCAGCTCACGGCGGACCGACAGGGGGGGGGATGGCTACACCTTC. Its translation: CASSRRTDRGGDGYTF.

The chain has TRBV7-9 and TRBJ1-5; 8 bases line up with TRBD1. V trimming: 5 bases; J trimming: 2 bases; junction bases outside the gene matches: 8. Germline lookup yields CDR1 SEHNR and CDR2 FQNEAQ (reference sequence). The CDR3 length is 16 residues. The CDR3, as DNA: TGTGCCAGCAGCCTGGACAGGGAGGGAGGCAATCAGCCCCAGCATTTT. Protein: CASSLDREGGNQPQHF.

The V gene is TRBV7-9, the J gene TRBJ1-1; 8 bases match TRBD1. The CDR3 has 15 residues. The V gene's germline CDR1 is SEHNR and CDR2 FQNEAQ (reference sequence). With V trimmed by 1 base and J by 6 bases, 7 bases remained unmatched. CDR3 nucleotide sequence: TGTGCCAGCAGCTTAGTAGGGCAGGGGGCGGCTGAAGCTTTCTTT. Translation gives CASSLVGQGAAEAFF. Full variable domain (missing parts from reference TRBV7-9 and TRBJ1-1): DTGVSQNPRHKITKRGQNVTFRCDPISEHNRLYWYRQTLGQGPEFLTYFQNEAQLEKSRLLSDRFSAERPKGSFSTLEIQRTEQGDSAMYLCASSLVGQGAAEAFFGQGTRLTVV.

Only a few counts were recorded for this clone. This chain uses TRBV5-4 with TRBJ2-5, with D perhaps being TRBD1 or TRBD2 (7 bases each). The germline V gene has CDR1 SGHNT and CDR2 YYREEE (reference sequence). CDR3 length: 13 residues. V lost 2 bases and J 5 bases, leaving 10 bases between the germline ends. In DNA, the CDR3 is TGTGCCAGCAGCTTCCAGGGGGGGGAGACCCAGTACTTC. It codes for CASSFQGGETQYF.

This clone ranks as large. Other DNA sequences in the sample encode the same CDR3. The V call is TRBV27, the J call TRBJ2-5, with a weak D call TRBD1 (5 bases). Germline V lookup: CDR1 MNHEY, CDR2 SMNVEV (reference sequence). This CDR3 has 13 residues. V shed 2 bases and J shed 3 bases, with 7 bases lying between them. Written as DNA, the CDR3 is TGTGCCAGCAGTTTAACCAGGGAAGAGACCCAGTACTTC. Its protein is CASSLTREETQYF.

The rearrangement joins TRBV27 to TRBJ1-2; D is perhaps TRBD1 (5 bases). This CDR3 comprises 14 residues. Trimming took 3 bases from V and 7 from J, leaving 15 bases between them. Germline assignment: CDR1 MNHEY and CDR2 SMNVEV (reference sequence). Here the CDR3 reads CASSLGGVSLGYTF. The DNA of the CDR3 is TGTGCCAGCAGTTTGGGAGGGGTGAGTCTTGGCTACACCTTC.

The chain links TRBV18 to TRBJ2-7; D unclear. V gave up 5 bases and J gave up 1 base, with 12 bases separating them. CDR1 is KGHSH, CDR2 LQKENI, per germline. The CDR3 extends over 14 amino acids. The CDR3 sequence: CASSSEIRSYEQYF. CDR3 in DNA: TGTGCCAGCTCATCAGAGATACGTTCCTACGAGCAGTACTTC. Full variable domain (missing parts from reference TRBV18 and TRBJ2-7): NAGVMQNPRHLVRRRGQEARLRCSPMKGHSHVYWYRQLPEEGLKFMVYLQKENIIDESGMPKERFSAEFPKEGPSILRIQQVVRGDSAAYFCASSSEIRSYEQYFGPGTRLTVT.

The CDR3 reads CASSGVPAEEQYF. CDR3 nucleotide sequence: TGTGCCAGCAGCGGGGTCCCCGCTGAAGAGCAGTACTTC. This sequence joins TRBV5-6 and TRBJ2-7; D uncertain. Trimming took off 4 bases at V and 7 bases at J, with 15 bases between the two ends. Germline V CDR1 and CDR2: SGHDT, YYEEEE. The length of the CDR3 is 13 residues. Based on the CDR3 plus reference TRBV5-6 and TRBJ2-7, the full variable domain is DAGVTQSPTHLIKTRGQQVTLRCSPKSGHDTVSWYQQALGQGPQFIFQYYEEEERQRGNFPDRFSGHQFPNYSSELNVNALLLGDSALYLCASSGVPAEEQYFGPGTRLTVT.

This clone turned up a few times. The V gene is TRBV6-5, the J gene TRBJ1-2; possibly TRBD1 for D (5 bases). CDR1 MNHEY and CDR2 SVGAGI come from the germline V gene. Trimming removed 7 bases from V and 7 bases from J, with 16 bases in between. CDR3 length: 13 amino acids. The CDR3: CASTWGGERGYTF. Written as DNA, the CDR3 is TGTGCCAGCACCTGGGGGGGGGAACGTGGCTACACCTTC.

This chain joins TRBV15 and TRBJ2-5; tentative D call: TRBD1 (6 bases). The CDR3 totals 15 residues. From germline, CDR1 is LNHNV and CDR2 YYDKDF (reference sequence). V lost 0 bases and J lost 5, with 13 bases in between. The CDR3 DNA is TGTGCCACCAGCAGAGATGGGCAGGGGTGGGAGACCCAGTACTTC. Protein product: CATSRDGQGWETQYF.

V gene TRBV11-2 combines with J gene TRBJ2-7, with 11 bases fitting TRBD1. This CDR3 has 16 amino acids. Germline loops: CDR1 SGHAT, CDR2 FQNNGV. Trimming cost V 1 base and J 3 bases; bases outside gene matches: 5. The DNA for the CDR3 is TGTGCCAGCAGCTTAGTTTGGACAGGGGGCCTCTACGAGCAGTACTTC. This sequence encodes CASSLVWTGGLYEQYF.

The chain uses TRBV10-3 and TRBJ2-7; D remains ambiguous. CDR3 length: 15 amino acids. Germline loops: CDR1 ENHRY, CDR2 SYGVKD. Deletions cut 0 bases from V and 2 bases from J, with 11 bases between. The CDR3 DNA is TGTGCCATCAGTGAGTCAGGTGGCGCTCCCTACGAGCAGTACTTC. This gives the protein CAISESGGAPYEQYF.

This chain links TRBV19 with TRBJ1-1; D is perhaps TRBD1 (6 bases). CDR3 length equals 14 residues. Germline assignment: CDR1 LNHDA and CDR2 SQIVND (reference sequence). The ends were cut back, 6 bases at V and 0 bases at J, with 11 bases in the middle. CDR3 nucleotide sequence: TGTGCCAGTAGCCCAGGGGACCTGAACACTGAAGCTTTCTTT. Protein: CASSPGDLNTEAFF.

This clone was recorded only once. The chain combines TRBV5-6 with TRBJ1-2, with D maybe TRBD1 (5 bases). Germline loops: CDR1 SGHDT, CDR2 YYEEEE. Trimming cost V 7 bases and J 1 base, with 14 bases left between them. The CDR3 is made up of 14 amino acids. The CDR3 DNA reads TGTGCCAGCGTTCGACAGCTCTTTAACTATGGCTACACCTTC. The encoded protein is CASVRQLFNYGYTF. Filled out from reference TRBV5-6 and TRBJ1-2, the complete variable domain reads DAGVTQSPTHLIKTRGQQVTLRCSPKSGHDTVSWYQQALGQGPQFIFQYYEEEERQRGNFPDRFSGHQFPNYSSELNVNALLLGDSALYLCASVRQLFNYGYTFGSGTRLTVV.

The J gene is TRBJ1-1, the V gene TRBV7-3; TRBD1 might be the D (5 bases). The CDR3 totals 12 residues. V lost 3 bases and J lost 7, with 9 bases in between. CDR1 SGHTA and CDR2 FQGTGA come from the germline V gene. The CDR3 is CASSFGGGEAFF. The CDR3 bases are TGTGCCAGCAGCTTCGGGGGTGGTGAAGCTTTCTTT.

This chain uses TRBV5-4 with TRBJ2-5; 7 bases match TRBD2. The CDR3 loop spans 15 amino acids. Germline values: CDR1 SGHNT, CDR2 YYREEE (reference sequence). Trimming at V came to 0 bases and at J to 2 bases, leaving 4 bases not matched to a gene. The DNA of the CDR3 is TGTGCCAGCAGCTTGGGAGCGGGGACTCAAGAGACCCAGTACTTC. The encoded protein is CASSLGAGTQETQYF.

This chain links TRBV5-1 with TRBJ1-4, with TRBD1 matching 8 bases. This CDR3 has 14 amino acids. Germline trimming cut 4 bases from V and 4 bases from J; bases unmatched to any gene: 3. In germline, CDR1 is SGHRS, CDR2 YFSETQ. This chain's CDR3 is CASSMGQVNEKLFF. CDR3 coding DNA: TGCGCCAGCAGCATGGGACAGGTTAATGAAAAACTGTTTTTT.

This chain joins TRBV27 and TRBJ1-5, with 9 bases that match TRBD1. CDR1 MNHEY and CDR2 SMNVEV come from the germline V gene (reference sequence). V was pared by 5 bases and J by 6 bases, with 11 bases of the junction left unmatched. This CDR3 has 16 residues. The DNA for the CDR3 is TGTGCCAGCAGTGGACAGGGGTATAATTCCGGTCAGCCCCAGCATTTT. Protein: CASSGQGYNSGQPQHF.

The chain couples TRBV6-5 to TRBJ2-7, with D maybe TRBD1 (5 bases). Germline assignment: CDR1 MNHEY and CDR2 SVGAGI. This CDR3 region has 13 residues. V was cut by 6 bases and J by 3 bases, with 12 bases left in between. The CDR3 DNA reads TGTGCCAGCAGCCGTACAGGCCACTACGAGCAGTACTTC. Translating it yields CASSRTGHYEQYF.

The chain links TRBV19 to TRBJ1-4; D may be TRBD1 (5 bases). Germline V gives CDR1 LNHDA, CDR2 SQIVND (reference sequence). The V and J ends lost 6 bases and 4 bases respectively, with 15 bases between them. There are 15 residues in the CDR3. CDR3 sequence (DNA): TGTGCCAGTAGCCTCATGACAGCAAGTAATGAAAAACTGTTTTTT. It encodes CASSLMTASNEKLFF.

V and J are TRBV5-1 and TRBJ2-3; D gene uncertain. The CDR3 is 14 residues long. Germline CDR1 is SGHRS and CDR2 is YFSETQ. V was shortened by 0 bases and J by 2 bases, with 7 bases between the two germline ends. CDR3 loop: CASSLADTTDTQYF. The CDR3 nucleotides read TGCGCCAGCAGCTTGGCCGATACCACAGATACGCAGTATTTT.

The V gene is TRBV5-1, the J gene TRBJ1-3; possibly TRBD1 for D (6 bases). Germline values: CDR1 SGHRS, CDR2 YFSETQ. The V end was cut by 4 bases, the J end by 8 bases, with 16 bases between. This CDR3 has 14 residues. The CDR3 nucleotides read TGCGCCAGCAGCCAGGGGACGGCGGGGGACACCATATATTTT. This codes for CASSQGTAGDTIYF.

The V gene is TRBV4-1, the J gene TRBJ2-7, with TRBD2 identical over 13 bases. After removal of 4 bases from V and 6 bases from J, the junction contained 3 bases not matched to a gene. This CDR3 has 14 amino acids. The germline gives CDR1 MGHRA, CDR2 YSYEKL. The CDR3 DNA reads as TGCGCCAGCAGCCTACTAGCGGGGGGGCTCGAGCAGTACTTC. The encoded protein is CASSLLAGGLEQYF.

This clone has more than one count but fewer than ten. The chain uses TRBV30 and TRBJ1-1; D gene ambiguous. Trimming shortened V by 5 bases and J by 1 base, and 5 bases separated the two germline ends. Looked up from germline, CDR1 is GTSNPN and CDR2 is SVGIG (reference sequence). The CDR3 has 11 residues. The CDR3 coding sequence is TGTGCCTGGGGTGCGAACACTGAAGCTTTCTTT. As protein: CAWGANTEAFF. The entire variable domain, with the rest obtained from reference TRBV30 and TRBJ1-1, is as follows: SQTIHQWPATLVQPVGSPLSLECTVEGTSNPNLYWYRQAAGRGLQLLFYSVGIGQISSEVPQNLSASRPQDRQFILSSKKLLLSDSGFYLCAWGANTEAFFGQGTRLTVV.